A selection of T cell receptor beta chains follows, all from one sample in a study of T cells in Graves' hyperthyroidism and ophthalmopathy. In TCRdb, the multiplex PCR reads were re-called with MiXCR into one record per CDR3 protein. Among a few hundred thousand distinct CDR3 sequences listed, under 20% were seen once. Material: blood. These receptors were collected from a man aged 18-30 years with Graves' ophthalmopathy. Each CDR3 is given with its conserved first and last residue. A D gene is named only where the DNA matches it firmly. Expanded clones are given a class, and other clones once, few, many or no size at all.

CDR3	DNA	J	V	size	D
CASSRDGGAQDTQYF	TGTGCCAGCAGCCGTGACGGGGGGGCCCAGGATACGCAGTATTTT	TRBJ2-3	TRBV3-1	few	TRBD2
CSASSSHTEAFF	TGCAGTGCTAGTTCAAGTCACACTGAAGCTTTCTTT	TRBJ1-1	TRBV20-1	many	NA
CASSPGGGDSDTQYF	TGTGCCAGCAGCCCCGGGGGGGGAGATTCTGATACGCAGTATTTT	TRBJ2-3	TRBV3-1	many	TRBD2
CASSTRGGRGFEELFF	TGTGCCAGCAGTACCCGGGGAGGACGCGGGTTTGAGGAGCTGTTTTTT	TRBJ2-2	TRBV6-1	medium-sized	NA
CASSQEKASTYNQPQHF	TGTGCCAGCAGCCAAGAAAAGGCCAGCACCTACAATCAGCCCCAGCATTTT	TRBJ1-5	TRBV14	NA	NA
CASSQGTGGAQYF	TGCGCCAGCAGCCAAGGGACAGGGGGGGCCCAGTACTTC	TRBJ2-5	TRBV4-1	few	TRBD1
CASSLSAQLSYGYTF	TGTGCCAGCAGCTTGAGCGCACAGCTCTCCTATGGCTACACCTTC	TRBJ1-2	TRBV13	many	NA
CASSLGPLETQYF	TGTGCCAGCAGCCTCGGTCCCCTTGAGACCCAGTACTTC	TRBJ2-5	TRBV5-5	NA	NA
CASSYSGLAGGQETQYF	TGTGCCAGCAGTTACTCCGGACTAGCGGGGGGCCAAGAGACCCAGTACTTC	TRBJ2-5	TRBV6-5	many	TRBD2
CASTGTSGGLYEQYF	TGTGCCAGCACAGGGACTAGCGGGGGACTTTACGAGCAGTACTTC	TRBJ2-7	TRBV28	many	TRBD2
CASTQAGTLGTGELFF	TGTGCCAGCACCCAAGCGGGGACCCTGGGCACCGGGGAGCTGTTTTTT	TRBJ2-2	TRBV6-1	many	TRBD2
CASSLSGRPKGYTF	TGTGCCAGCAGCCTCTCGGGCAGGCCCAAAGGCTACACCTTC	TRBJ1-2	TRBV28	many	NA
CASSLVGGSPYNEQFF	TGTGCCAGCAGCTTGGTTGGGGGGTCCCCCTACAATGAGCAGTTCTTC	TRBJ2-1	TRBV5-8	many	NA
CASGSAGGLTYNEQFF	TGTGCCAGCGGTTCGGCCGGGGGGCTGACCTACAATGAGCAGTTCTTC	TRBJ2-1	TRBV3-1	many	NA
CASSSTGGGVDGYTF	TGCGCCAGCAGCTCAACAGGGGGTGGAGTTGATGGCTACACCTTC	TRBJ1-2	TRBV5-1	few	TRBD1
CASSQVSLNTEAFF	TGCGCCAGCAGCCAAGTCAGCCTGAACACTGAAGCTTTCTTT	TRBJ1-1	TRBV4-1	many	NA
CANSQEASNTGELFF	TGTGCCAACAGCCAAGAAGCGTCGAACACCGGGGAGCTGTTTTTT	TRBJ2-2	TRBV3-1	NA	NA
CASSPVRTETQYF	TGTGCCAGCTCGCCAGTGCGGACAGAGACCCAGTACTTC	TRBJ2-5	TRBV18	many	NA
CASSYNTNQQKNTEAFF	TGTGCCAGCAGTTACAACACAAACCAACAAAAGAACACTGAAGCTTTCTTT	TRBJ1-1	TRBV6-2/TRBV6-3	few	NA
CSAGTGDGETQYF	TGCAGTGCTGGGACAGGGGATGGGGAGACCCAGTACTTC	TRBJ2-5	TRBV20-1	many	TRBD1
CASRTRESTIQYF	TGTGCCAGTAGAACAAGGGAGAGTACCATTCAGTACTTC	TRBJ2-4	TRBV19	NA	NA
CASSLGAGATYEQYF	TGTGCCAGCAGCTTAGGAGCGGGGGCAACCTACGAGCAGTACTTC	TRBJ2-7	TRBV7-2	many	TRBD2
CASSFVQGRGNQPQHF	TGTGCCAGCAGTTTTGTGCAGGGAAGAGGCAATCAGCCCCAGCATTTT	TRBJ1-5	TRBV12-3/TRBV12-4	NA	NA
CASSRTGTTSYEQYF	TGTGCCAGCAGCCGCACAGGGACAACCAGCTACGAGCAGTACTTC	TRBJ2-7	TRBV4-2	few	NA
CASRQRLLRSYEQYF	TGTGCCAGCAGGCAACGGCTGTTACGCTCCTACGAGCAGTACTTC	TRBJ2-7	TRBV2	many	NA
CASSSPSRGLYEQYF	TGTGCCAGCAGCTCCCCCTCCAGGGGGCTCTACGAGCAGTACTTC	TRBJ2-7	TRBV7-9	many	TRBD1
CASILAGDPPWAQYF	TGTGCCAGCATCCTCGCCGGGGATCCTCCATGGGCGCAGTATTTT	TRBJ2-3	TRBV7-9	many	NA
CASNSGSPSYNEQFF	TGTGCCAGCAATAGCGGGTCCCCATCCTACAATGAGCAGTTCTTC	TRBJ2-1	TRBV28	many	TRBD2
CASSGRGRAYNEQFF	TGTGCCAGCAGTGGGCGCGGGAGGGCCTACAATGAGCAGTTCTTC	TRBJ2-1	TRBV2	NA	TRBD2
CASRTLTAQGYGYTF	TGCGCCAGCAGAACCTTGACAGCCCAGGGCTATGGCTACACCTTC	TRBJ1-2	TRBV10-2	few	NA
CSVEVHTQGTEAFF	TGCAGCGTTGAAGTGCACACCCAGGGCACTGAAGCTTTCTTT	TRBJ1-1	TRBV29-1	many	NA
CASSLYWTSGDSYNEQFF	TGCGCCAGCAGCTTGTACTGGACTAGCGGGGACTCCTACAATGAGCAGTTCTTC	TRBJ2-1	TRBV5-1	many	TRBD2
CASSEARDRLNGYTF	TGTGCCAGCAGTGAAGCGAGGGACAGGCTTAATGGCTACACCTTC	TRBJ1-2	TRBV6-1	many	TRBD1
CASSEGLAGALSRETQYF	TGCGCCAGCAGCGAGGGACTAGCGGGGGCCCTGTCCCGCGAGACCCAGTACTTC	TRBJ2-5	TRBV5-1	NA	TRBD2
CATSDPGTVAYNEQFF	TGTGCCACCAGTGACCCCGGGACGGTAGCCTACAATGAGCAGTTCTTC	TRBJ2-1	TRBV24-1	many	NA
CASALAGLDTQYF	TGCGCCAGCGCACTAGCGGGGTTAGATACGCAGTATTTT	TRBJ2-3	TRBV10-2	NA	TRBD2
CASSLGFNSGNTIYF	TGTGCCAGCAGCTTGGGTTTTAACTCTGGAAACACCATATATTTT	TRBJ1-3	TRBV5-6	few	NA
CASSPEGGTGTDTQYF	TGCGCCAGCAGCCCCGAGGGGGGAACGGGCACAGATACGCAGTATTTT	TRBJ2-3	TRBV5-1	many	NA
CASSLTGQGTGELFF	TGTGCCAGCAGCTTAACCGGACAGGGCACCGGGGAGCTGTTTTTT	TRBJ2-2	TRBV7-3	few	TRBD1
CASSLAAGGRGNEQFF	TGTGCCAGCAGCCTCGCGGCGGGGGGGCGTGGGAATGAGCAGTTCTTC	TRBJ2-1	TRBV3-1	NA	TRBD2
CASSFDSGGDEQFF	TGTGCCAGCAGTTTCGACAGTGGGGGCGATGAGCAGTTCTTC	TRBJ2-1	TRBV28	few	NA
CASSVRQPLNTGELFF	TGTGCCAGCAGTGTCCGGCAGCCCTTAAACACCGGGGAGCTGTTTTTT	TRBJ2-2	TRBV2	few	NA
CASSQVGGGHTEAFF	TGTGCCAGCAGCCAAGTAGGGGGTGGTCACACTGAAGCTTTCTTT	TRBJ1-1	TRBV3-1	many	NA
CASSSPPGTGVYEQYF	TGTGCCAGCAGTTCCCCTCCCGGGACAGGGGTCTACGAGCAGTACTTC	TRBJ2-7	TRBV12-3/TRBV12-4	many	TRBD1
CSAREGTGNEKLFF	TGCAGTGCTAGAGAGGGGACAGGGAATGAAAAACTGTTTTTT	TRBJ1-4	TRBV20-1	many	TRBD1